The 18 T cell receptor beta chains below all came from one sample that was sequenced in a study of blood T cell repertoires in COVID-19. Measured with immunoSEQ multiplex PCR; TCRdb has only the in-frame clones, and not every one. The table has over 110,000 clones, 84% seen once; the top ten hold 3.5% to 5%. The sequenced sample was PBMCs or T cells enriched from blood (not recorded which). The origin of the receptors is a man between 45 and 60 years old in a cohort exposed to, infected with or recovered from COVID-19 (not recorded which).

This chain uses TRBV7-6 with TRBJ2-7, with TRBD2 matching 10 bases. V was clipped by 3 bases and J by 4 bases; unmatched bases: 6. The CDR3 runs to 15 residues. The germline gives CDR1 SGHVS, CDR2 FNYEAQ. CDR3 in amino acids: CASSFSSGGQYEQYF. The CDR3 DNA follows: TGTGCCAGCAGCTTTTCTAGCGGGGGACAGTACGAGCAGTACTTC.

The chain uses TRBV19 and TRBJ1-1; D call uncertain. The CDR3 is 13 amino acids. Germline lookup yields CDR1 LNHDA and CDR2 SQIVND (reference sequence). The V end lost 6 bases, the J end lost 0 bases, and 8 bases lay between the germline ends. In nucleotides, the CDR3 is TGTGCCAGTAGATCGACTATGAACACTGAAGCTTTCTTT. Its translation: CASRSTMNTEAFF.

V usage is TRBV9 and J usage is TRBJ2-7, with a weak D call TRBD2 (5 bases). Looked up from germline, CDR1 is SGDLS and CDR2 is YYNGEE. V lost 0 bases, J lost 7 bases, and 11 bases lay in between. CDR3 size: 13 residues. The CDR3 sequence: CASSVGGSREQYF. Here the CDR3 DNA reads TGTGCCAGCAGCGTAGGTGGGAGTCGGGAGCAGTACTTC.

CDR3 region: CAISESPSREQYF. In nucleotides, the CDR3 is TGTGCCATCAGTGAATCGCCTAGCAGGGAGCAGTACTTC. V gene TRBV10-3 combines with J gene TRBJ2-7; weak D call: TRBD2 (5 bases). Looked up from germline, CDR1 is ENHRY and CDR2 is SYGVKD. The CDR3 has 13 amino acids. The ends were cut back, 3 bases at V and 7 bases at J, with 13 bases in the middle.

This chain links TRBV13 with TRBJ2-5; TRBD2 matches 9 bases. The germline gives CDR1 PRHDT, CDR2 FYEKMQ (reference sequence). V gave up 4 bases and J gave up 2 bases; unmatched junction bases: 5. This CDR3 has 15 residues. The CDR3 is CASSSGLALQETQYF. CDR3 DNA: TGTGCCAGCAGCTCGGGACTAGCTCTACAAGAGACCCAGTACTTC.

The chain links TRBV3-1 (or the pseudogene TRBV3-2) to TRBJ2-7, with D possibly TRBD1 on 6 matching bases. This CDR3 contains 15 residues. V was cut by 9 bases and J by 3 bases, with 21 bases left in between. Germline loops: CDR1 LGHDT, CDR2 YNNKEL (reference sequence). CDR3 region: CASSIGGASIYEQYF. The CDR3 nucleotides read TGTGCCAGTTCGATAGGGGGAGCATCAATCTACGAGCAGTACTTC.

The gene calls are TRBV28 and TRBJ1-5; D is possibly TRBD1 (5 bases). V was pared by 7 bases and J by 0 bases, with 13 bases between. The germline V gene has CDR1 MDHEN and CDR2 SYDVKM. The length of the CDR3 is 15 residues. CDR3 DNA: TGTGCCAGCAAACGGTCAGGGCTTAGCAATCAGCCCCAGCATTTT. Protein sequence: CASKRSGLSNQPQHF.

The CDR3 protein is CASRRQGGGYTF. The DNA of the CDR3 is TGTGCCAGCAGAAGACAGGGTGGGGGCTACACCTTC. The rearrangement uses TRBV6-5 and TRBJ1-2; 7 nucleotides line up with TRBD1. Per germline, CDR1 MNHEY and CDR2 SVGAGI. V shed 6 bases and J 8 bases; nucleotides not matched to a gene: 6. The CDR3 totals 12 residues.

This chain joins TRBV18 and TRBJ2-1; 7 nucleotides agree with TRBD2. The CDR3 is made up of 15 amino acids. The germline V gene has CDR1 KGHSH and CDR2 LQKENI. Losses at the gene ends were 2 bases for V and 3 bases for J; bases not matched to a gene: 4. The CDR3: CASSPTGGDYNEQFF. The DNA for the CDR3 is TGTGCCAGCTCACCAACGGGAGGAGACTACAATGAGCAGTTCTTC.

CDR3 in amino acids: CASSHGRGWDTEAFF. In DNA, the CDR3 is TGTGCCAGCAGCCATGGCAGGGGATGGGACACTGAAGCTTTCTTT. The chain recombines TRBV6-2 or TRBV6-3 with TRBJ1-1, with D perhaps TRBD1 (6 bases). With 6 bases removed from V and 3 bases from J, the gap between germline ends came to 17 bases. Germline CDR1 and CDR2: MNHEY and SVGEGT. This CDR3 is built from 15 residues.

This clone is a singleton in its sample. V gene TRBV18 combines with J gene TRBJ2-3; the D gene is possibly TRBD1 (5 bases). The germline V and J ends were trimmed by 4 bases and 3 bases, with 5 bases remaining between them. The V gene's germline CDR1 is KGHSH and CDR2 LQKENI. The length of the CDR3 is 12 residues. This CDR3 reads CASSHRTDTQYF. CDR3 in DNA: TGTGCCAGCTCACACAGGACAGATACGCAGTATTTT.

This clone was detected a few times. The rearrangement joins TRBV19 to TRBJ1-2; D is unclear. Germline CDR1 is LNHDA and CDR2 is SQIVND (reference sequence). The CDR3 consists of 14 residues. Trimming took off 4 bases at V and 6 bases at J, with 15 bases between the two ends. Here the CDR3 DNA reads TGTGCCAGTAGTAACGGACGGGAGTTCGATGGCTACACCTTC. Its protein is CASSNGREFDGYTF.

The genes are TRBV7-9 and TRBJ2-7; 7 bases align to TRBD1. CDR3 length equals 15 residues. The V gene end was trimmed by 4 bases and the J gene end by 5 bases; junction bases not matched to a gene: 11. CDR1 and CDR2 (germline): SEHNR, FQNEAQ (reference sequence). CDR3 region: CASSSPAGTVHEQYF. CDR3 in DNA: TGTGCCAGCAGCTCCCCGGCCGGGACAGTGCACGAGCAGTACTTC.

CDR3 loop: CASSVVIGVKRNEQFF. DNA of the CDR3: TGTGCCAGCAGCGTAGTCATCGGGGTGAAACGGAATGAGCAGTTCTTC. This rearrangement joins TRBV9 to TRBJ2-1; D perhaps matches TRBD2 (5 bases). The CDR3 covers 16 residues. Germline values: CDR1 SGDLS, CDR2 YYNGEE. The V end was cut by 0 bases, the J end by 7 bases, with 17 bases between.

V and J are TRBV28 and TRBJ2-1, with D possibly matching TRBD2 (6 bases). Per germline, CDR1 MDHEN and CDR2 SYDVKM. V was pared by 5 bases and J by 0 bases, with 17 bases between. The CDR3 is made up of 17 amino acids. CDR3 amino acids: CASSVPGLANSYNEQFF. In DNA form, the CDR3 reads TGTGCCAGCAGTGTCCCGGGACTCGCAAACTCCTACAATGAGCAGTTCTTC.

The sample holds one count of this clone. The V call is TRBV3-1 (or the pseudogene TRBV3-2), the J call TRBJ1-2; 8 bases align to TRBD1. V lost 3 bases and J lost 4; bases outside the gene matches: 10. Looked up from germline, CDR1 is LGHDT and CDR2 is YNNKEL (reference sequence). The CDR3 totals 16 residues. CDR3 residues: CASSQPGTGITYGYTF. DNA for the CDR3: TGTGCCAGCAGCCAGCCCGGGACAGGTATCACCTATGGCTACACCTTC.

This chain joins TRBV11-2 and TRBJ1-6, with D possibly being TRBD1 (5 bases). Trimming shortened V by 1 base and J by 9 bases, and 7 bases separated the two germline ends. CDR1 is SGHAT, CDR2 FQNNGV, per germline. The CDR3 sequence is 13 residues long. CDR3 in DNA: TGTGCCAGCAGCTTAGGGGGCAGTTCACCCCTCCACTTT. Its protein is CASSLGGSSPLHF.

This clone was seen a single time. The CDR3 nucleotides read TGTGCCTGGAGGGGCCGGGACAGGGGAAACACCATATATTTT. Protein sequence: CAWRGRDRGNTIYF. The chain employs TRBV30 and TRBJ1-3, with TRBD1 matching 8 bases. Losses at the gene ends were 3 bases for V and 4 bases for J; bases not matched to a gene: 5. Germline V gene sequence: CDR1 GTSNPN, CDR2 SVGIG (reference sequence). The CDR3 sequence is 14 residues long.